These 7 T cell receptor beta chains share one sample of origin, sequenced in a study of T cells in Graves' hyperthyroidism and ophthalmopathy (dated by TCRdb to the late 2010s). The library was built by means of multiplex PCR. This sample was sequenced with an Illumina HiSeq 2000. The TCR beta CDR3 regions were amplified from RNA transcripts. For the first round of RT-PCR on the TCR CDR3, the HTBI primer set was used together with the Qiagen OneStep RT-PCR kit. Using fastp at Q25 and MiXCR, TCRdb reprocessed the public reads and kept productive beta chains. Duplicate CDR3 protein sequences are folded into a single record with the most common DNA and genes. This sample has about 380,000 distinct CDR3 sequences in its table, and roughly 14% of those were observed once. The ten largest clones represent less than 25% of the sample. The specimen sequenced was blood. Receptors were obtained from a man aged 25-45 years with Graves' hyperthyroidism that later progressed to Graves' ophthalmopathy.

This clonotype was detected ten times or more. The V and J genes are TRBV7-2 and TRBJ2-4; TRBD2 matches 14 bases. V dropped 6 bases and J dropped 8; count of bases not matched to a gene: 12. Germline V CDR1 and CDR2: SGHTA, FQGNSA. The CDR3 consists of 17 residues. The CDR3 bases are TGTGCCAGCAGGCTGACTAGCGGGGGGGCGATTGGGGACATTCAGTACTTC. Translation: CASRLTSGGAIGDIQYF.

This clonotype showed up many times. The chain combines TRBV6-5 with TRBJ2-7; D unresolved. CDR1 and CDR2 from the germline V gene are MNHEY and SVGAGI. The CDR3 consists of 14 residues. V gave up 0 bases and J gave up 2 bases, with 8 bases separating them. The CDR3 region has the DNA TGTGCCAGCAGTTACTCGGACGAAACCTACGAGCAGTACTTC. The encoded protein is CASSYSDETYEQYF.

As regards this clonotype: Given a much more abundant clone one base away, this may be a read error. The gene calls are TRBV4-1 and TRBJ1-5; no definite D call. Germline lookup yields CDR1 MGHRA and CDR2 YSYEKL. The CDR3 totals 14 residues. The CDR3 sequence is CSSSPYGVYQPQHF. The CDR3 coding sequence is TGCTCCAGCAGCCCCTACGGTGTTTATCAGCCCCAGCATTTT.

This clonotype has a count of ten or more. The CDR3 reads CASSAPGQALYGYTF. Written as DNA, the CDR3 is TGTGCCAGCAGTGCACCGGGACAGGCGCTCTATGGCTACACCTTC. V usage is TRBV6-2 or TRBV6-3 and J usage is TRBJ1-2, with 8 bases lining up with TRBD1. The CDR3 totals 15 residues. V shed 5 bases and J 4 bases; nucleotides not matched to a gene: 9. Germline V gene sequence: CDR1 MNHEY, CDR2 SVGEGT.

Many counts were recorded for this clonotype. The V gene is TRBV28, the J gene TRBJ2-3, with no clear D. CDR1 MDHEN and CDR2 SYDVKM come from the germline V gene. With 4 bases removed from V and 5 bases from J, the gap between germline ends came to 10 bases. This CDR3 is 13 amino acids long. CDR3 loop: CASSSQNVDTQYF. The CDR3 nucleotides are TGTGCCAGCAGTTCACAGAATGTAGATACGCAGTATTTT.

This clonotype was recorded at least ten times. V and J are TRBV10-3 and TRBJ1-5; D uncertain. This CDR3 region has 13 residues. The germline V gene encodes CDR1 ENHRY and CDR2 SYGVKD. Between the trimmed V and J ends, which lost 6 bases and 2 bases, there was a span of 8 bases. DNA for the CDR3: TGTGCCATCAGGGGAGAGGGCAATCAGCCCCAGCATTTT. Protein: CAIRGEGNQPQHF.

This clonotype appeared many times. The genes are TRBV18 and TRBJ1-1, with TRBD1 identical over 7 bases. The V and J ends lost 3 bases and 4 bases, in that order; junction bases with no gene match: 5. CDR1 and CDR2 (germline): KGHSH, LQKENI. CDR3 length equals 14 residues. This CDR3 is CASSPRQGGTEAFF. The CDR3 DNA reads TGTGCCAGCTCACCTCGACAGGGTGGCACTGAAGCTTTCTTT.